This TCR beta chain was retrieved from a study of blood T cell repertoires in COVID-19. Germline assignment: CDR1 MNHEY and CDR2 SVGEGT. Trimming cost V 0 bases and J 3 bases, with 9 bases left between them. This CDR3 spans 15 amino acids. Profiling relied on immunoSEQ multiplex PCR, and the TCRdb table lists in-frame clones only, not all of them. The sample shows around 250,000 clones, more than 85% of them seen only once. The V gene is TRBV6-2 or TRBV6-3, the J gene TRBJ1-5, with D hard to call. Sequenced input: peripheral blood. The TCR originated in a woman aged 70-85 years with active or convalescent COVID-19. CDR3 sequence: CASSYSRGFNQPQHF. Written as DNA, the CDR3 is TGTGCCAGCAGTTACTCGAGAGGGTTCAATCAGCCCCAGCATTTT.